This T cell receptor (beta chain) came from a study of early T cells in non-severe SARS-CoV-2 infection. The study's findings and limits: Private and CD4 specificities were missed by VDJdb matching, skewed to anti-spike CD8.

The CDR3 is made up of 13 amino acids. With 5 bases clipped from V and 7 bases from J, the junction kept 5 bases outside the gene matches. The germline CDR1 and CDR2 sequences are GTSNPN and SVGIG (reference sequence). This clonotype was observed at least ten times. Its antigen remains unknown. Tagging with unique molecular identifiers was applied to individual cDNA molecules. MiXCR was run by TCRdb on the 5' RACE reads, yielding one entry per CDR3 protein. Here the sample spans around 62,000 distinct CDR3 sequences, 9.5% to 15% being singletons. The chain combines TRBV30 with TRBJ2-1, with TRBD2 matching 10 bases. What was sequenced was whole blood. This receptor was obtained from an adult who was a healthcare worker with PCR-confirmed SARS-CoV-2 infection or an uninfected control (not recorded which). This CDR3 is CAWGASGSNEQFF. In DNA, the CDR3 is TGTGCCTGGGGGGCTAGCGGGAGTAATGAGCAGTTCTTC.